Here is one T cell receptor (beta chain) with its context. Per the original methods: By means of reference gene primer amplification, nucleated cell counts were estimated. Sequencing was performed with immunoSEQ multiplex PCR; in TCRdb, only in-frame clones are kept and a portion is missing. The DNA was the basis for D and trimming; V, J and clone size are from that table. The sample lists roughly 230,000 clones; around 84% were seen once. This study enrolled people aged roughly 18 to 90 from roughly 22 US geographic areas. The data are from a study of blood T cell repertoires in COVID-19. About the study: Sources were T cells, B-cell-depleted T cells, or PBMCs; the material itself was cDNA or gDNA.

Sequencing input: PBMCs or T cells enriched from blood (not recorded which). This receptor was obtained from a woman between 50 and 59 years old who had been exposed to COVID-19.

The CDR3 DNA follows: TGTGCCAGCAGGCCCGACAGGGCGGGGGGAGGCTACACCTTC. Translation gives CASRPDRAGGGYTF. The chain has TRBV6-5 and TRBJ1-2; 7 bases are shared with TRBD1. This CDR3 has 14 amino acids. J was trimmed by 8 bases and V by 6 bases; bases with no gene match: 12. CDR1 is MNHEY and CDR2 is SVGAGI in the germline V gene.